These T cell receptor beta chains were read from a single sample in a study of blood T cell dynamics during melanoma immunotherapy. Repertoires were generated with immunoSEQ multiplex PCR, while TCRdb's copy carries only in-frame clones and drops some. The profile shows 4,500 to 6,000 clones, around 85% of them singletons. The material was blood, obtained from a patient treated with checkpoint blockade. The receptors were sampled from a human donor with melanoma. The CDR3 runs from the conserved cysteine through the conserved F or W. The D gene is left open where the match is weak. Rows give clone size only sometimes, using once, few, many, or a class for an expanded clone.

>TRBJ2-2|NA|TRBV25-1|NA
CASSSYGGGHRNTGELFF
TGTGCCAGCAGTTCTTATGGGGGGGGCCATCGGAACACCGGGGAGCTGTTTTTT
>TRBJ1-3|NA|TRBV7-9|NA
CASSLRMERNTIYF
TGTGCCAGCAGCCTGCGGATGGAGCGAAACACCATATATTTT
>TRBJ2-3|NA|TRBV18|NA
CASSPGGDTQYF
TGTGCCAGCTCACCTGGAGGGGATACGCAGTATTTT
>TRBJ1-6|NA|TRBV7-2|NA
CASSLGSLAYNSPLHF
TGTGCCAGCAGCTTAGGGTCTTTGGCCTATAATTCACCCCTCCACTTT
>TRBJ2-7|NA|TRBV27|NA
CASSSELLPYEQYF
TGTGCCAGCAGTTCGGAACTTCTTCCCTACGAGCAGTACTTC
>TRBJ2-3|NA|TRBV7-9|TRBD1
CASSSRDRGVIDTQYF
TGTGCCAGCAGCTCCCGGGACAGGGGAGTGATAGATACGCAGTATTTT
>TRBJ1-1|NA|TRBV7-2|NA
CASSLGASRTEAFF
TGTGCCAGCAGCTTAGGGGCCTCGAGAACTGAAGCTTTCTTT
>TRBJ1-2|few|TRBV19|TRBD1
CASSASRDSVYGYTF
TGTGCCAGTAGTGCCTCCCGGGACAGTGTCTATGGCTACACCTTC
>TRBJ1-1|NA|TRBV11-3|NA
CASSFGGAYRDTEAFF
TGTGCCAGCAGCTTTGGAGGGGCTTATAGGGACACTGAAGCTTTCTTT
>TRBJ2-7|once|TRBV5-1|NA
CASSSTGWGPSYEQYF
TGCGCCAGCAGCTCCACAGGGTGGGGCCCTTCCTACGAGCAGTACTTC
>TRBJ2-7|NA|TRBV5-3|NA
CARSGGRPYEQYF
TGTGCCAGAAGCGGCGGACGCCCCTACGAGCAGTACTTC
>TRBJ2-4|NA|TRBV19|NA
CASSMGDLIRDIQYF
TGTGCCAGTAGTATGGGGGACCTTATACGGGACATTCAGTACTTC
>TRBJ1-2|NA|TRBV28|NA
CASSLYDGTYGYTF
TGTGCCAGCAGTTTATACGACGGAACCTATGGCTACACCTTC
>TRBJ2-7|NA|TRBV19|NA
CASSPAATRLLYEQYF
TGTGCCAGTAGCCCGGCCGCAACCCGGCTACTCTACGAGCAGTACTTC
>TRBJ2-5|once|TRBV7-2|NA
CASSYQTGQETQYF
TGTGCCAGCAGCTACCAGACAGGACAAGAGACCCAGTACTTC
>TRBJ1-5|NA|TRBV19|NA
CASSIDLRQPVSNQPQHF
TGTGCCAGTAGTATAGATCTCCGGCAGCCAGTTAGCAATCAGCCCCAGCATTTT
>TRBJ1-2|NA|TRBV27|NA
CASSLLQGMVQGYTF
TGTGCCAGCAGTTTATTACAGGGCATGGTGCAGGGCTACACCTTC
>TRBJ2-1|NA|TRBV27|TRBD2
CASFTGGRTMFF
TGTGCCAGCTTTACGGGAGGGCGAACGATGTTCTTC
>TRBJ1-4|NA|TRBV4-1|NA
CASSQGHPGGEKLFF
TGCGCCAGCAGCCAAGGGCACCCCGGCGGCGAAAAACTGTTTTTT
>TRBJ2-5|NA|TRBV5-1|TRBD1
CASSLETGAQETQYF
TGCGCCAGCAGCTTGGAGACAGGGGCCCAAGAGACCCAGTACTTC
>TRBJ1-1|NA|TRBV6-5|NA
CASSAVLAWNTEAFF
TGTGCCAGCAGCGCCGTCCTGGCGTGGAACACTGAAGCTTTCTTT
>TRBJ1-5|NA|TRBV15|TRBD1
CATSRDPPGQGVQPQHF
TGTGCCACCAGCAGAGACCCTCCGGGACAGGGGGTTCAGCCCCAGCATTTT
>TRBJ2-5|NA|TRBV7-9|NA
CASSPTGGRGETQYF
TGTGCCAGCAGCCCAACCGGGGGCCGGGGGGAGACCCAGTACTTC
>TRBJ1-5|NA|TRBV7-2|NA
CASSLGRTGNQPQHF
TGTGCCAGCAGCTTAGGCAGAACCGGCAATCAGCCCCAGCATTTT
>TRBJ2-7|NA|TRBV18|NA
CASSPVEGGDYYEQYF
TGTGCCAGCTCACCGGTTGAGGGGGGGGACTACTACGAGCAGTACTTC
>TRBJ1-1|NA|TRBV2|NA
CASSEFVNREESQGEAFF
TGTGCCAGCAGTGAGTTCGTCAACAGGGAGGAGTCACAGGGTGAAGCTTTCTTT
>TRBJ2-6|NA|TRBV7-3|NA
CASSSEGRSGANVLTF
TGTGCCAGCAGCTCAGAGGGGCGATCTGGGGCCAACGTCCTGACTTTC
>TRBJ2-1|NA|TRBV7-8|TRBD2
CASRSELATGGEQFF
TGTGCCAGCAGGTCAGAACTAGCCACGGGGGGTGAGCAGTTCTTC